This passage covers 21 T cell receptor beta chains from one sample sequenced in a study of regulatory T cells in long-lasting Graves disease. Stated time point: persistent/refractory GD, antithyroid drugs over 5 years with positive TRAb. Researchers made the TCR library from RNA that was extracted from PBMCs. CDR3 regions were amplified by Arm-PCR using iRepertoire HTBI primers to build TCR beta libraries. TCRdb processed the multiplex PCR reads anew with MiXCR; each CDR3 protein has one entry. Of a few hundred thousand distinct CDR3 sequences listed, more than 20% are singletons. Sequences were derived from peripheral blood mononuclear cells (PBMCs), sampled when the disease was refractory, from a patient treated with antithyroid drugs. Receptors were obtained from a woman in her thirties or forties with Graves disease.

This clonotype was seen many times. The chain combines TRBV29-1 with TRBJ1-1, with TRBD1 matching 10 bases. V lost 2 bases to trimming and J lost 6 bases; unmatched junction nucleotides: 9. Germline V lookup: CDR1 SQVTM, CDR2 ANQGSEA. This CDR3 region has 15 residues. The CDR3 region has the DNA TGCAGCGTTGAAAAACGGGACAGGGGTCGGGCTGAAGCTTTCTTT. It yields the protein CSVEKRDRGRAEAFF.

The rearrangement joins TRBV19 to TRBJ2-2; no reliable D call. Germline assignment: CDR1 LNHDA and CDR2 SQIVND (reference sequence). Between the trimmed V and J ends, which lost 4 bases and 3 bases, there was a span of 9 bases. The CDR3 length is 14 residues. The CDR3 DNA is TGTGCCAGTAGTACCCTACAAGACACCGGGGAGCTGTTTTTT. Translating gives CASSTLQDTGELFF.

The rearrangement joins TRBV7-6 to TRBJ2-1; 14 bases fit TRBD2. Per the germline V gene, CDR1 is SGHVS and CDR2 is FNYEAQ. This CDR3 has 15 residues. V shed 7 bases and J 8 bases; nucleotides not matched to a gene: 7. For the CDR3, the DNA is TGTGCCAGCACCGTAGGGACTAGCGGGAGTGATGAGCAGTTCTTC. Translating it yields CASTVGTSGSDEQFF.

This clonotype was counted a few times. The V and J genes are TRBV5-1 and TRBJ1-1; 7 bases match TRBD1. After removal of 0 bases from V and 1 base from J, the junction contained 3 bases not matched to a gene. Germline CDR1 and CDR2: SGHRS and YFSETQ. The CDR3 has 15 amino acids. The CDR3 region has the DNA TGCGCCAGCAGCTTGGAAGGACAGGAGAACACTGAAGCTTTCTTT. It is translated as CASSLEGQENTEAFF.

This clonotype has a count of ten or more. The chain is built from TRBV20-1 and TRBJ1-1; tentatively, D is TRBD1 (6 bases). Trimming took off 6 bases at V and 1 base at J, with 12 bases between the two ends. CDR3 length: 13 residues. Germline CDR1 is DFQATT and CDR2 is SNEGSKA (reference sequence). The CDR3 spells CSALGGPNTEAFF. DNA for the CDR3: TGCAGTGCCTTAGGGGGACCGAACACTGAAGCTTTCTTT.

The CDR3 bases are TGTGCCAGCACCCCTCTTGGGGGGAGTAATGAGCAGTTCTTC. This translates into CASTPLGGSNEQFF. J is TRBJ2-1 and V is TRBV5-5; possible D gene TRBD2, 6 bases. V was clipped by 6 bases and J by 7 bases, with 17 bases between them. The germline CDR1 and CDR2 sequences are SGHKS and YYEKEE (reference sequence). The CDR3 extends over 14 amino acids.

The rearrangement links TRBV25-1 to TRBJ2-1; tentative D call: TRBD1 (8 bases). Trimming removed 0 bases from V and 8 bases from J, with 20 bases in between. Germline loops: CDR1 MGHDK, CDR2 SYGVNS. The length of the CDR3 is 17 residues. The CDR3 nucleotides are TGTGCCAGCAGTGAATATCCCGGACAGGGAGGGGTCCATGAGCAGTTCTTC. It is translated as CASSEYPGQGGVHEQFF.

This clonotype turned up a few times. V is TRBV10-2 and J is TRBJ2-7; 12 bases match TRBD2. V lost 4 bases, J lost 4 bases, and 2 bases stayed unmatched. Germline CDR1 is WSHSY and CDR2 is SAAADI. The CDR3 consists of 14 residues. DNA of the CDR3: TGCGCCAGCAGTGGGACTAGCGGGATTTACGAGCAGTACTTC. The encoded protein is CASSGTSGIYEQYF.

This clonotype has a count of ten or more. The V gene is TRBV2, the J gene TRBJ2-5, with D tentatively TRBD1 (5 bases). Germline CDR1 SNHLY, CDR2 FYNNEI. Trimming took off 11 bases at V and 2 bases at J, with 15 bases between the two ends. CDR3 size: 13 residues. CDR3 in amino acids: CASAGIQQETQYF. Written as DNA, the CDR3 is TGTGCCTCAGCAGGGATACAGCAAGAGACCCAGTACTTC.

This clonotype was seen more than once but under ten times. The genes are TRBV29-1 and TRBJ2-7, with D tentatively TRBD2 (5 bases). This CDR3 contains 11 residues. V was cut by 4 bases and J by 3 bases, with 7 bases left in between. Germline CDR1 and CDR2: SQVTM and ANQGSEA. Written as DNA, the CDR3 is TGCAGCGTTGTCGAGGGCTACGAGCAGTACTTC. Translated: CSVVEGYEQYF.

The V call is TRBV13, the J call TRBJ1-3; weak D call: TRBD1 (5 bases). The germline V gene has CDR1 PRHDT and CDR2 FYEKMQ (reference sequence). The CDR3 sequence is 16 residues long. The germline V and J ends were trimmed by 5 bases and 3 bases, with 17 bases remaining between them. The CDR3: CASSQKEGTRGNTIYF. DNA of the CDR3: TGTGCCAGCAGCCAAAAAGAGGGGACTCGTGGAAACACCATATATTTT.

The J gene is TRBJ1-5, the V gene TRBV5-1; tentative D call: TRBD1 (5 bases). Trimming took off 2 bases at V and 9 bases at J, with 12 bases between the two ends. The germline V gene has CDR1 SGHRS and CDR2 YFSETQ. The CDR3 has 13 amino acids. The DNA for the CDR3 is TGCGCCAGCAGCTTCGGCAGCGGGGGGCCCCAGCATTTT. It yields the protein CASSFGSGGPQHF.

This clonotype has more than one count but fewer than ten. This chain uses TRBV14 with TRBJ2-2; D tentatively fits TRBD1 or TRBD2 (5 bases each). Trimming removed 4 bases from V and 4 bases from J, with 13 bases in between. There are 15 residues in the CDR3. Looked up from germline, CDR1 is SGHDN and CDR2 is FVKESK. The CDR3 nucleotides are TGTGCCAGCAGCCTCGGGACGCACAGCACCGGGGAGCTGTTTTTT. This translates into CASSLGTHSTGELFF.

This clonotype was counted at least ten times. This chain links TRBV7-9 with TRBJ1-4; 8 bases map to TRBD1. The CDR3 length is 20 residues. Germline V gene data show CDR1 as SEHNR and CDR2 as FQNEAQ (reference sequence). V gave up 1 base and J gave up 7 bases; unmatched junction bases: 20. The CDR3 DNA reads as TGTGCCAGCAGCTTAGTTACCGGACAGGGTCTGTACGATATCGCTGAAAAACTGTTTTTT. Amino acids: CASSLVTGQGLYDIAEKLFF.

J is TRBJ1-6 and V is TRBV13; D is ambiguous. The V and J ends lost 4 bases and 4 bases respectively, with 11 bases between them. Germline V lookup: CDR1 PRHDT, CDR2 FYEKMQ (reference sequence). The CDR3 runs to 15 residues. The CDR3 is CASSSSSVYNSPLHF. For the CDR3, the DNA is TGTGCCAGCAGCTCTAGTTCCGTTTATAATTCACCCCTCCACTTT.

V gene TRBV5-1 combines with J gene TRBJ2-7; D possibly corresponds to TRBD1 (6 bases). Germline CDR1 SGHRS, CDR2 YFSETQ. Deletions cut 0 bases from V and 2 bases from J, with 12 bases between. The CDR3 extends over 15 amino acids. The CDR3 DNA reads TGCGCCAGCAGCTTGGCGACAGGAGAAGCCTACGAGCAGTACTTC. Its translation: CASSLATGEAYEQYF.

In this sample, this clonotype turned up a few times. J is TRBJ1-1 and V is TRBV4-1; D ambiguous. CDR1 is MGHRA and CDR2 is YSYEKL in the germline V gene. The V end was cut by 3 bases, the J end by 1 base, with 15 bases between. The CDR3 loop spans 16 amino acids. The CDR3 loop is CASSQSRRTANTEAFF. CDR3 coding DNA: TGCGCCAGCAGCCAGAGCCGCAGGACCGCGAACACTGAAGCTTTCTTT.

The rearrangement uses TRBV7-2 and TRBJ2-1; D uncertain. Trimming removed 1 base at V and 0 bases at J, with 10 bases between. The CDR3 sequence is 16 residues long. Germline V lookup: CDR1 SGHTA, CDR2 FQGNSA. The CDR3 here is CASSLVRQTSYNEQFF. The CDR3 coding sequence is TGTGCCAGCAGCTTAGTTCGCCAGACCTCCTACAATGAGCAGTTCTTC.

The chain links TRBV9 to TRBJ1-2; D gene ambiguous. The length of the CDR3 is 15 residues. CDR1 is SGDLS and CDR2 is YYNGEE in the germline V gene. Trimming cost V 6 bases and J 6 bases, with 21 bases left between them. In DNA, the CDR3 is TGTGCCAGCAACCCGCGGGGATGGGGTAATGATGGCTACACCTTC. It codes for CASNPRGWGNDGYTF.

This clonotype was observed a handful of times. The chain employs TRBV24-1 and TRBJ2-2; tentatively, D is TRBD2 (6 bases). The CDR3 contains 16 residues. V lost 4 bases and J 5 bases, leaving 16 bases between the germline ends. CDR1 and CDR2 (germline): KGHDR, SFDVKD. This CDR3 is CATSERRGPWTGELFF. CDR3 nucleotides: TGTGCCACCAGTGAGCGGCGGGGCCCTTGGACCGGGGAGCTGTTTTTT.

The sample holds a few counts of this clonotype. V is TRBV25-1 and J is TRBJ2-7; D not resolved. The length of the CDR3 is 15 residues. V lost 2 bases and J 2 bases, leaving 13 bases between the germline ends. Germline CDR1 is MGHDK and CDR2 is SYGVNS. CDR3 in amino acids: CASSEQNRPPYEQYF. The CDR3 DNA reads as TGTGCCAGCAGTGAACAGAACAGACCTCCCTACGAGCAGTACTTC.